This T cell receptor beta chain is from a study of hypomethylating agent response in myelodysplastic syndrome (dated by TCRdb to the early 2020s). In terms of the full investigation: The hypomethylating agent given was azacitidine in about 70% of the 11 patients and decitabine in 3 of 11 patients. The cohort was composed of fewer than ten male and a couple of female myelodysplastic syndrome patients. Patients had a mean age of roughly 72 +/- 6.3 years, and a diploid cytogenetic profile was the most common. TET2 was the most frequent mutation, present in about 50% of the 11 patients. Roughly 5 patients did not respond, whereas about 6 responded with either complete response or hematologic improvement. Response was defined as complete response or hematologic improvement, and patients who met neither criterion were classified as non-responders. Overall study results and their limits: Only about ten patients were analyzed, making the cohort small. After hypomethylating agent treatment, no significant change in richness, rarefaction diversity or clonality was seen, either across all patients or within response groups. Healthy control donors were not age-matched to MDS patients, which could have impacted the MDS versus healthy comparison. Novel clonotypes emerged more often in responders, while non-responders showed more contracted clonotypes after treatment. Whether the shared GLIPH2 clusters possibly recognize novel MDS antigens was not confirmed and still needs to be tested experimentally.

As for this clone: Its antigen target is currently unknown. Qualities for individual bases were not recorded, and no much larger clone is one base off.

The germline V gene encodes CDR1 WSHSY and CDR2 SAAADI. The CDR3 sequence holds 17 residues, the cysteine and phenylalanine included. Just the 51-base CDR3 DNA is kept, in frame starting at base 1. V trim: 3 bases; J trim: 3 bases; unmatched bases: 8. To prepare the library, the immunoSEQ multiplex PCR assay was applied. Survey resolution was applied, with two replicates of approximately 200 ng each being run for a total of approximately 400 ng of DNA per sample. Rearranged TCRB sequences in genomic DNA were detected with the hsTCRB kit using multiplex PCR primers targeting V and J genes. The CDR3 region was amplified in a first PCR of approximately 33 cycles using the QIAGEN Multiplex PCR Kit. Sample barcodes and Illumina adapters were attached to each replicate during a second PCR lasting 7 to 9 cycles. A QuantStudio 6 together with the KAPA library quantification kit was used to quantify the pooled libraries. Approximately 14 pM of pooled libraries went onto an Illumina MiSeq for sequencing, using single-end reads of 156 cycles plus an index read of 15 cycles. As for how the authors treated the data: Of around 180,000 unique clonotypes, 1.5% to 2% were flagged by VDJdb annotation as previously reported viral-epitope-specific. The immunoSEQ Data Assistant and immunoSEQ Analyzer converted raw reads into normalized, annotated TCRB repertoires. Clonotypes were analyzed with BioAnalyzer and version 0.6.5 of the immunarch R package. Before richness was estimated, every repertoire was downsampled to match the clone count of the smallest repertoire. Clonotypes were sorted into expanded, contracted or novel categories with Fisher's exact tests, where novel meant the clonotype had zero frequency before treatment. Significantly changed CDR3 beta sequences were clustered with GLIPH2 at simulation_depth=1000 and kmer_min_depth=3, and CDR3s shorter than five residues were left out. Held by TCRdb, this immuneACCESS table contains in-frame sequences only and omits some clones. Under half of the omission traces to an unresolved V gene where checked; the cause of the rest is unknown. The DNA was the basis for D and trimming; V, J and clone size are from that table. Within this sample are 6,600 or so clones, with around nine tenths of them counted one time only. The ten largest clonotypes hold around 15% of the sample.

Bulk bone marrow was analyzed, and T-cell subsets were not sorted. Immunosequencing of the TCR beta CDR3 regions was performed on bone marrow from about a dozen myelodysplastic syndrome patients before and after hypomethylating agent therapy. For longitudinal repertoire tracking, a baseline bone marrow plus two to three bone marrows at different post-treatment timepoints were contributed by each patient. Genomic DNA was isolated from whole bone marrow, and DNA quality was assessed with TapeStation, NanoDrop OneC and PicoGreen assays. The material was bone marrow, obtained before or after starting hypomethylating agent treatment for myelodysplastic syndrome (not recorded which). The sequence was obtained from a human donor with myelodysplastic syndrome. The rearrangement combines TRBV10-2 with TRBJ1-6; the junction holds 7 bases that match TRBD1. The bases are TGCGCCAGCAGTGAAAACCGGGACAGCGACTATAATTCACCCCTCCACTTT. Its translation reads: CASSENRDSDYNSPLHF.